The table lists the clone carrying this T cell receptor beta chain with many counts. As yet, its antigen is unknown. No ophthalmopathy progression within 18 months constituted stable Graves' hyperthyroidism. Exclusion of a patient resulted from uncontrolled infection, other autoimmune disease, pregnancy or lactation. These data originate in a study of T cells in Graves' hyperthyroidism and ophthalmopathy. Study-wide findings and caveats: Peripheral blood also featured most of the thyroid clonotypes expanded above 0.001. Median prediction lead before ophthalmopathy onset was about 6.5 months with the model.

Germline V lookup: CDR1 MDHEN, CDR2 SYDVKM. The CDR3 length is 15 residues. V lost 7 bases to trimming and J lost 7 bases, with 22 bases between them. Regions amplified from RNA transcripts were the TCR beta CDR3 regions. HTBI primers were used for first-round RT-PCR of the TCR CDR3. In TCRdb, the multiplex PCR reads were re-called with MiXCR into one record per CDR3 protein. The table has about 570,000 distinct CDR3 sequences, 11% to 15% seen once. J is TRBJ1-1 and V is TRBV28; possibly TRBD1 for D (6 bases). The sequenced material came from blood. This clonotype was obtained from a woman in her 40s with Graves' hyperthyroidism. The CDR3 reads CASIRGGGRLVEAFF. The CDR3 DNA follows: TGTGCCAGCATTAGGGGGGGTGGACGGCTCGTTGAAGCTTTCTTT.